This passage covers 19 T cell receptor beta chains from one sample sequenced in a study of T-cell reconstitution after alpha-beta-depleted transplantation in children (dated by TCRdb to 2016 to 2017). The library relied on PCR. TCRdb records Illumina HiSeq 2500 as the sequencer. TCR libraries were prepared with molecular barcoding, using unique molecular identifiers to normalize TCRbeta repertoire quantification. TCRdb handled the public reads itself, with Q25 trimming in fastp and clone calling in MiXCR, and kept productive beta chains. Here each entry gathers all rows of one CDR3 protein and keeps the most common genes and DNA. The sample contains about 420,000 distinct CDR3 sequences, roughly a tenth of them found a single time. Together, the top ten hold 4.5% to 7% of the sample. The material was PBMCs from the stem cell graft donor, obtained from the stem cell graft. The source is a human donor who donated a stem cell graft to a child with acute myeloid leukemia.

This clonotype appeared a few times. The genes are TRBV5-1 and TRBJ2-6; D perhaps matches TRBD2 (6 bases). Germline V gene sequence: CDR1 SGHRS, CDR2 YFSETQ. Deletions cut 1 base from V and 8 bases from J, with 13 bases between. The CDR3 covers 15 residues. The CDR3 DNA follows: TGCGCCAGCAGCTTGAATTCCGCGGGGACCAACGTCCTGACTTTC. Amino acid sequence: CASSLNSAGTNVLTF.

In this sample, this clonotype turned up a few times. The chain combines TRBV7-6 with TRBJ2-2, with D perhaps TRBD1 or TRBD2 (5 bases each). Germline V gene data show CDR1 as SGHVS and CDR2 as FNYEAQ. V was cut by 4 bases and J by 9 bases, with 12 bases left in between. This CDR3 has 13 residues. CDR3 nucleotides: TGTGCCAGCAGCTGGGGGTTTGAGAGGGAGCTGTTTTTT. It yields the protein CASSWGFERELFF. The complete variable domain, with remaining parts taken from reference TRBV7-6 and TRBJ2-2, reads GAGVSQSPRYKVTKRGQDVALRCDPISGHVSLYWYRQALGQGPEFLTYFNYEAQQDKSGLPNDRFSAERPEGSISTLTIQRTEQRDSAMYRCASSWGFERELFFGEGSRLTVL.

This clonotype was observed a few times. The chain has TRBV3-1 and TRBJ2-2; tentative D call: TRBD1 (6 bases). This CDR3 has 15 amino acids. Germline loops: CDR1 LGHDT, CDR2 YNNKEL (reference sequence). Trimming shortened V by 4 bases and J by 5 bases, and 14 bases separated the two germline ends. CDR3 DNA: TGTGCCAGCAGCCCTATTCCGACAGGAACCGGGGAGCTGTTTTTT. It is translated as CASSPIPTGTGELFF.

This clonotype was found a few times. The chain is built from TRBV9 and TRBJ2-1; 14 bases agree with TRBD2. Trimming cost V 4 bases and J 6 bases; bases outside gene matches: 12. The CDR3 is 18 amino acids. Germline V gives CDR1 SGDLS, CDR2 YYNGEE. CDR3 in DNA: TGTGCCAGCAGCTCAAAGGGACTAGCGGGAGAAAAGAGCAATGAGCAGTTCTTC. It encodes CASSSKGLAGEKSNEQFF.

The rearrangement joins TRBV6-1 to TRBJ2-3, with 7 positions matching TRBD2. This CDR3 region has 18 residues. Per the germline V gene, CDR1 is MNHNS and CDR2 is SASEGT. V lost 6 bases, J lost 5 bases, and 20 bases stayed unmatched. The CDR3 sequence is CASSLGLQSNTGVDTQYF. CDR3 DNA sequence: TGTGCCAGCAGCCTGGGACTACAATCCAACACCGGGGTAGATACGCAGTATTTT.

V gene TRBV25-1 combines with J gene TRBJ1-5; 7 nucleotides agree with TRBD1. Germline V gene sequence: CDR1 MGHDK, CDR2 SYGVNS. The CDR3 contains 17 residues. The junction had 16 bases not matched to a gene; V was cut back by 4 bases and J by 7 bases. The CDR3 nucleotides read TGTGCCAGCAGTGGCCTAAACCGGGACAGAAAACGGCAGCCCCAGCATTTT. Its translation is CASSGLNRDRKRQPQHF. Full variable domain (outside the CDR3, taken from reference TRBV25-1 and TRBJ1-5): EADIYQTPRYLVIGTGKKITLECSQTMGHDKMYWYQQDPGMELHLIHYSYGVNSTEKGDLSSESTVSRIRTEHFPLTLESARPSHTSQYLCASSGLNRDRKRQPQHFGDGTRLSIL.

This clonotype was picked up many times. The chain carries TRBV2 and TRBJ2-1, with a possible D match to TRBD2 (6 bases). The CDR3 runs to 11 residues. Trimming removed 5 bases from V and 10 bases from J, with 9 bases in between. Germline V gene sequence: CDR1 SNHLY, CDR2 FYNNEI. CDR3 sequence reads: CASSTRDEQFF. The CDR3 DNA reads TGTGCCAGCAGTACGCGGGACGAGCAGTTCTTC.

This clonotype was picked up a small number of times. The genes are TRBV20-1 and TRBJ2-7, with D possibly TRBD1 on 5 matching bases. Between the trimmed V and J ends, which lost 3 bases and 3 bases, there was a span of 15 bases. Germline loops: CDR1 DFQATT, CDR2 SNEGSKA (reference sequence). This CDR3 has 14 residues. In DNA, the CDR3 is TGCAGTGCTAGTGTCCCAGGGTTGATCTACGAGCAGTACTTC. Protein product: CSASVPGLIYEQYF.

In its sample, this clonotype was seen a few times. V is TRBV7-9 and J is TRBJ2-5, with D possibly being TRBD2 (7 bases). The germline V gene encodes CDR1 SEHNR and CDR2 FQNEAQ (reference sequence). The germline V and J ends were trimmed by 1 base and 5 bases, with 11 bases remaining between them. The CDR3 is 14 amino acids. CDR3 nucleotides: TGTGCCAGCAGCTTAGGCGGGGGCCATGAGACCCAGTACTTC. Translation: CASSLGGGHETQYF.

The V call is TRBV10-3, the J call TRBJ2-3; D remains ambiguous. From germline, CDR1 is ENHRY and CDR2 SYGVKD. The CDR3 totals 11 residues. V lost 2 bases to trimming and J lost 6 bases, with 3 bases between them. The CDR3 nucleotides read TGTGCCATCAGTGAGGTGGATACGCAGTATTTT. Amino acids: CAISEVDTQYF.

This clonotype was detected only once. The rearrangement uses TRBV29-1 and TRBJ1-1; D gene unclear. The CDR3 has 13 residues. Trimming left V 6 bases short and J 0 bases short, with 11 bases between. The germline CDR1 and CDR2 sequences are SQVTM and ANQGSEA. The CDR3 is CSVAALMNTEAFF. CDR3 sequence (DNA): TGCAGCGTCGCCGCGCTTATGAACACTGAAGCTTTCTTT. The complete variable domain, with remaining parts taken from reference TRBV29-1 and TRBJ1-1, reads SAVISQKPSRDICQRGTSLTIQCQVDSQVTMMFWYRQQPGQSLTLIATANQGSEATYESGFVIDKFPISRPNLTFSTLTVSNMSPEDSSIYLCSVAALMNTEAFFGQGTRLTVV.

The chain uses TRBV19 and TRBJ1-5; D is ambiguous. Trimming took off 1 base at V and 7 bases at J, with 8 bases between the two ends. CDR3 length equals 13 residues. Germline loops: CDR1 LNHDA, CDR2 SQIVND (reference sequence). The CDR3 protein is CASSIGAQQPQHF. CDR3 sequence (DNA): TGTGCCAGTAGTATAGGGGCTCAACAGCCCCAGCATTTT.

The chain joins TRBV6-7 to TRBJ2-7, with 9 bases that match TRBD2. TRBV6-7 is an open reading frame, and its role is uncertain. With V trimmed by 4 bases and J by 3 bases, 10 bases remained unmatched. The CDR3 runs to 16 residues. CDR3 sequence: CASSLLASGVIYEQYV. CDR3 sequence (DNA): TGTGCCAGCAGTTTGTTGGCTAGCGGGGTTATCTACGAGCAGTACGTC.

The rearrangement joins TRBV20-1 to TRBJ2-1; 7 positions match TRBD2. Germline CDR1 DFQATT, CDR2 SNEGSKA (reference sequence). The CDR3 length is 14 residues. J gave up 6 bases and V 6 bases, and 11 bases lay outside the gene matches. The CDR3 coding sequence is TGCAGTGCCCAGATGGCGGGAGAGGGCAATGAGCAGTTCTTC. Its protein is CSAQMAGEGNEQFF.

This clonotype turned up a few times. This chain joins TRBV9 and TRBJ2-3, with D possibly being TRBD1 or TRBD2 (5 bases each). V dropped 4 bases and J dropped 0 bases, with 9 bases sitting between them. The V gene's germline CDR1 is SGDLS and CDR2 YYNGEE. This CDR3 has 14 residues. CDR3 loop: CASSLWDSTDTQYF. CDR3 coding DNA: TGTGCCAGCAGCTTATGGGACAGCACAGATACGCAGTATTTT.

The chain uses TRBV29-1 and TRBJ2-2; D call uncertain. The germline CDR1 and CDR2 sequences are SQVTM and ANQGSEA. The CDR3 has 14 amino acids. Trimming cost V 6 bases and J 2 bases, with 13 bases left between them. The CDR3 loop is CSVEIEINTGELFF. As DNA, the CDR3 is TGCAGCGTGGAAATAGAGATCAACACCGGGGAGCTGTTTTTT.

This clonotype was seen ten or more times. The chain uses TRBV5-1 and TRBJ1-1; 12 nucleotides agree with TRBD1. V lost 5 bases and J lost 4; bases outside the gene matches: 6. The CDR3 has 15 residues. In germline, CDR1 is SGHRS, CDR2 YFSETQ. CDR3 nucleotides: TGCGCCAGCAGGGAAGGGACAGGGGGCCCCACTGAAGCTTTCTTT. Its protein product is CASREGTGGPTEAFF.

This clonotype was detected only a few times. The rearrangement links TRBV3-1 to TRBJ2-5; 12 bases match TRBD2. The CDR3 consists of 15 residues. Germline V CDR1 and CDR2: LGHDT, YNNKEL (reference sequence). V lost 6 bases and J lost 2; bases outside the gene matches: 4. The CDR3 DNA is TGTGCCAGCAGGACTAGCGGGGGTCGACAAGAGACCCAGTACTTC. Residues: CASRTSGGRQETQYF.

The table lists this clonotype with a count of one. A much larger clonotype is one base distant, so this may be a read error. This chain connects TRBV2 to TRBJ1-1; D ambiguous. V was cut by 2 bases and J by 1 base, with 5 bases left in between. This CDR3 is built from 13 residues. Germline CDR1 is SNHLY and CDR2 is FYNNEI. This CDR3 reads CASSEKENTEAFF. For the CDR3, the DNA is TGTGCCAGCAGTGAAAAGGAGAACACTGAAGCTTTCTTT. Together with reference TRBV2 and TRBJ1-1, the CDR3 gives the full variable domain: EPEVTQTPSHQVTQMGQEVILRCVPISNHLYFYWYRQILGQKVEFLVSFYNNEISEKSEIFDDQFSVERPDGSNFTLKIRSTKLEDSAMYFCASSEKENTEAFFGQGTRLTVV.